Only one count was recorded for the clone carrying this T cell receptor beta chain. The sample comes from a study of blood T cell repertoires in COVID-19. Here immunoSEQ multiplex PCR was the method, and the copy in TCRdb shows in-frame clones only, minus some. The sample lists about 180,000 clones; approximately 87% were seen once. Germline-derived CDR1 and CDR2 are SGHRS and YFSETQ. CDR3 length: 13 amino acids. V lost 4 bases, J lost 7 bases, and 11 bases lay in between. Input material: peripheral blood. The chain combines TRBV5-1 with TRBJ2-2, with a possible D match to TRBD1 (5 bases). This sequence originates from a man in his sixties or seventies with active or convalescent COVID-19. The DNA of the CDR3 is TGCGCCAGCAGCGTGCAGGGCGGCGGGGAGCTGTTTTTT. This gives the protein CASSVQGGGELFF.